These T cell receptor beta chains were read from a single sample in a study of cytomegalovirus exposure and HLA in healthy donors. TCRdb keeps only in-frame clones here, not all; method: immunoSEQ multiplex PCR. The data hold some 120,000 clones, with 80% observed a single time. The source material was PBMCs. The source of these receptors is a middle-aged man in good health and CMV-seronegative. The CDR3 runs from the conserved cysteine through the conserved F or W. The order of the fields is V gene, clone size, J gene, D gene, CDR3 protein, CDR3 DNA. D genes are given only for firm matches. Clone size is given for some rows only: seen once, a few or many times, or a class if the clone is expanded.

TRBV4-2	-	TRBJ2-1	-	CASSQGLGRAFLNEQFF	TGTGCCAGCAGCCAAGGTCTCGGCAGGGCATTTCTGAATGAGCAGTTCTTC
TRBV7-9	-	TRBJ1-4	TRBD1	CASSSGQGQEKLFF	TGTGCCAGCAGCTCCGGACAGGGTCAGGAAAAACTGTTTTTT
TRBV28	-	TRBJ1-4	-	CASSFGTYEKLFF	TGTGCCAGCAGTTTCGGGACTTATGAAAAACTGTTTTTT
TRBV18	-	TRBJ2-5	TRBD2	CASSQSEAGGMETQYF	TGTGCCAGCTCACAATCGGAAGCGGGGGGCATGGAGACCCAGTACTTC
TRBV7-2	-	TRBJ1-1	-	CASSLGVWSTEAFF	TGTGCCAGCAGCTTAGGAGTTTGGAGCACTGAAGCTTTCTTT
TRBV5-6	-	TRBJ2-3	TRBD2	CASSPARTRIDTQYF	TGTGCCAGCAGCCCCGCAAGGACTAGGATAGATACGCAGTATTTT
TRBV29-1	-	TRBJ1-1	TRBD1	CSTWGTVRTEAFF	TGCAGCACCTGGGGGACAGTGAGAACTGAAGCTTTCTTT
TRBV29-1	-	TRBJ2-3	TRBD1	CSVGTGGTDTQYF	TGCAGCGTCGGGACAGGGGGCACAGATACGCAGTATTTT
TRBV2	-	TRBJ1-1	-	CASSARHGEAFF	TGTGCCAGCAGTGCCCGACACGGCGAAGCTTTCTTT
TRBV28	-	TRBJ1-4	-	CASSSIPTGFTLPTNEKLFF	TGTGCCAGCAGTTCGATACCTACAGGGTTTACCCTACCCACTAATGAAAAACTGTTTTTT
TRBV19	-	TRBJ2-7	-	CASSPDTYEQYF	TGTGCCAGTAGCCCGGACACTTACGAGCAGTACTTC
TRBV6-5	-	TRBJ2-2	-	CASSYEVRSPPGELFF	TGTGCCAGCAGTTACGAAGTGAGGAGCCCGCCGGGGGAGCTGTTTTTT
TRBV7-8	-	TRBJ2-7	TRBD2	CASSRGTSAYEQYF	TGTGCCAGCAGCCGAGGGACTAGCGCCTACGAGCAGTACTTC
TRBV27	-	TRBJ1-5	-	CASSLRVSNQPQHF	TGTGCCAGCAGTTTACGGGTTAGCAATCAGCCCCAGCATTTT
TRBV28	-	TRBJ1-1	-	CASSLQGMNTEAFF	TGTGCCAGCAGTTTACAGGGGATGAACACTGAAGCTTTCTTT
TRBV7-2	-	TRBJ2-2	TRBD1	CASSFTGATTGELFF	TGTGCCAGCAGCTTCACAGGGGCGACCACCGGGGAGCTGTTTTTT
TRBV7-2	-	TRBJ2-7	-	CASSLAGVSYEQYF	TGTGCCAGCAGCTTAGCGGGAGTCTCCTACGAGCAGTACTTC
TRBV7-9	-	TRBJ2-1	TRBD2	CASSRLAGTGFF	TGTGCCAGCAGTCGCCTAGCGGGAACTGGGTTCTTC
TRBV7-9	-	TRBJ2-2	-	CASSEWTAADTGELFF	TGTGCCAGCAGCGAATGGACTGCCGCGGACACCGGGGAGCTGTTTTTT
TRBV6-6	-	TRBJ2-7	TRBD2	CASKTLAGEGEQYF	TGTGCCAGTAAAACACTAGCGGGAGAAGGCGAGCAGTACTTC
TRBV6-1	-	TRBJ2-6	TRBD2	CASSGGGVDGANVLTF	TGTGCCAGCAGTGGCGGGGGGGTGGATGGGGCCAACGTCCTGACTTTC
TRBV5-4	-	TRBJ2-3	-	CASSFGGETDTQYF	TGTGCCAGCAGCTTCGGCGGGGAAACAGATACGCAGTATTTT
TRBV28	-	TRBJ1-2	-	CASSQDTNYGYTF	TGTGCCAGCAGCCAGGACACCAACTATGGCTACACCTTC
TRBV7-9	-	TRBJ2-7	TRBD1	CASSTTGTGIHEQYF	TGTGCCAGCAGTACAACCGGGACAGGGATCCACGAGCAGTACTTC
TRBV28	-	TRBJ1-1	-	CASSPTAVLTEAFF	TGTGCCAGCAGTCCAACAGCCGTTCTAACTGAAGCTTTCTTT
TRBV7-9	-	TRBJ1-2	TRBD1	CASSFGRTGGYGYTF	TGTGCCAGCAGCTTTGGTAGGACAGGGGGCTATGGCTACACCTTC
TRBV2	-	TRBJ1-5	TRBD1	CASSGGQGNQPQHF	TGTGCCAGCAGTGGAGGACAGGGTAATCAGCCCCAGCATTTT
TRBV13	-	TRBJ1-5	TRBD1	CASSLSHGQGGQPQHF	TGTGCCAGCAGCTTAAGCCACGGACAGGGAGGTCAGCCCCAGCATTTT
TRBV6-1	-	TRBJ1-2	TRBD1	CASSRGQGVGGYTF	TGTGCCAGCTCCCGGGGACAGGGGGTTGGTGGCTACACCTTC
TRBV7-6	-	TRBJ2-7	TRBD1	CASSPEDRPSSYEQYF	TGTGCCAGCAGCCCGGAGGACAGGCCTAGCTCCTACGAGCAGTACTTC
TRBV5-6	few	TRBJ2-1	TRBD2	CASSRYSGGTASYNEQFF	TGTGCCAGCAGCCGATATAGCGGGGGGACTGCCTCCTACAATGAGCAGTTCTTC
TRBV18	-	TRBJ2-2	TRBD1	CATLSRQGNTGELFF	TGTGCCACCCTAAGCCGACAGGGGAACACCGGGGAGCTGTTTTTT
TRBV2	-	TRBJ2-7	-	CASKDNSYEQYF	TGTGCCAGCAAGGACAACTCCTACGAGCAGTACTTC
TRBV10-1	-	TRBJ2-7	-	CASSEGQSYEQYF	TGCGCCAGCAGTGAGGGACAGTCCTACGAGCAGTACTTC
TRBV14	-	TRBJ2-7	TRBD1	CASSFWDRGAYEQYF	TGTGCCAGCAGCTTCTGGGACAGGGGAGCTTACGAGCAGTACTTC
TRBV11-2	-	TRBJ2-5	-	CASSLGTTGETQYF	TGTGCCAGCAGCTTAGGTACTACTGGGGAGACCCAGTACTTC
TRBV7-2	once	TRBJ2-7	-	CASSLTPGQTYEQYF	TGTGCCAGCAGCTTAACCCCGGGACAAACCTACGAGCAGTACTTC
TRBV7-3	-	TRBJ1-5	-	CASTAAPDQPQHF	TGTGCCAGCACGGCGGCGCCGGATCAGCCCCAGCATTTT
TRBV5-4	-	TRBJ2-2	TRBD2	CASSPPLAGGTGELFF	TGTGCCAGCAGCCCCCCCCTGGCGGGGGGGACCGGGGAGCTGTTTTTT
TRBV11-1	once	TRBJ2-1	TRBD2	CASSLTSGNYNEQFF	TGTGCCAGCAGCTTGACTAGCGGGAACTACAATGAGCAGTTCTTC
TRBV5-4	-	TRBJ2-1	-	CASSLAPVPYNEQFF	TGTGCCAGCAGCTTGGCTCCGGTACCCTACAATGAGCAGTTCTTC
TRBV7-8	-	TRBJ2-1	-	CASSPAHSGAYNEQFF	TGTGCCAGCAGCCCCGCTCATTCCGGAGCCTACAATGAGCAGTTCTTC
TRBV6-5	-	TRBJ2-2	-	CASSYRATGELFF	TGTGCCAGCTCCTACAGGGCCACCGGGGAGCTGTTTTTT
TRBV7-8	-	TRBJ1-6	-	CASSLNDIRSYNSPLHF	TGTGCCAGCAGCTTAAATGACATCCGCTCCTATAATTCACCCCTCCACTTT
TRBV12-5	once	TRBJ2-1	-	CASGSYNEQFF	TGTGCTAGTGGGTCTTACAATGAGCAGTTCTTC
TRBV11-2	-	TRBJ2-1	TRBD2	CASSQTSGRAGSSYNEQFF	TGTGCCAGCAGCCAGACTAGCGGGAGGGCCGGAAGCTCCTACAATGAGCAGTTCTTC
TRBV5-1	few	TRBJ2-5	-	CASSLTGLETQYF	TGCGCCAGCAGCTTGACGGGGTTGGAGACCCAGTACTTC
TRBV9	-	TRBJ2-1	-	CASSLLGGPSYNEQFF	TGTGCCAGCAGCTTACTCGGGGGGCCCTCCTACAATGAGCAGTTCTTC